Below are 15 T cell receptor beta chains sequenced from a single sample in a study of blood T cell repertoires in COVID-19. Method: immunoSEQ multiplex PCR; TCRdb's copy keeps in-frame clones and lacks some. The data contain about 150,000 clones, roughly 84% of them singletons. Sequencing was performed on PBMCs or T cells enriched from blood (not recorded which). The origin of the receptors is a woman aged 45-65 years who had been exposed to COVID-19.

This rearrangement joins TRBV7-9 to TRBJ1-2; 9 bases line up with TRBD1. With V trimmed by 5 bases and J by 5 bases, 9 bases remained unmatched. This CDR3 is 15 amino acids long. The V gene's germline CDR1 is SEHNR and CDR2 FQNEAQ (reference sequence). The CDR3 sequence is CASSPRDREPYGYTF. In DNA, the CDR3 is TGTGCCAGCAGCCCCCGGGACAGGGAACCATATGGCTACACCTTC.

The chain employs TRBV19 and TRBJ2-1; D might be TRBD1 (5 bases). CDR1 is LNHDA and CDR2 is SQIVND in the germline V gene (reference sequence). V dropped 5 bases and J dropped 3 bases, with 11 bases sitting between them. The CDR3 length is 14 residues. The CDR3 region is CASSPPGNYNEQFF. For the CDR3, the DNA is TGTGCCAGTAGTCCCCCAGGGAACTACAATGAGCAGTTCTTC.

V is TRBV9 and J is TRBJ1-1; 8 bases align to TRBD1. CDR1 and CDR2 (germline): SGDLS, YYNGEE. V shed 0 bases and J 4 bases; nucleotides not matched to a gene: 8. CDR3 length equals 16 residues. The CDR3 sequence is CASSVGGQGLGTEAFF. The CDR3 DNA sequence: TGTGCCAGCAGCGTAGGTGGACAGGGACTTGGCACTGAAGCTTTCTTT.

The chain combines TRBV4-3 with TRBJ2-3, with TRBD1 matching over 9 bases. CDR3 size: 17 residues. Losses at the gene ends were 0 bases for V and 4 bases for J; bases not matched to a gene: 8. Germline CDR1 LGHNA, CDR2 YSLEER. The CDR3 loop reads CASSQDPTGGMADTQYF. DNA for the CDR3: TGCGCCAGCAGCCAAGATCCCACAGGGGGCATGGCAGATACGCAGTATTTT.

V and J are TRBV5-1 and TRBJ1-1, with 8 bases identical to TRBD1. Germline-derived CDR1 and CDR2 are SGHRS and YFSETQ. The V gene end was trimmed by 4 bases and the J gene end by 4 bases; junction bases not matched to a gene: 3. This CDR3 has 13 residues. CDR3 bases: TGCGCCAGCAGCAGTACAGGGGGCACTGAAGCTTTCTTT. This sequence encodes CASSSTGGTEAFF.

This chain connects TRBV5-1 to TRBJ2-3; D is possibly TRBD1 (5 bases). V lost 0 bases and J 2 bases, leaving 13 bases between the germline ends. CDR1 and CDR2 (germline): SGHRS, YFSETQ. The CDR3 is 16 amino acids. CDR3 nucleotides: TGCGCCAGCAGCTTGGGGCAGGGTATAGTCACAGATACGCAGTATTTT. Its protein is CASSLGQGIVTDTQYF.

There are a few counts of this clone. This chain joins TRBV9 and TRBJ1-1; 7 bases are shared with TRBD1. The CDR3 covers 17 residues. The germline CDR1 and CDR2 sequences are SGDLS and YYNGEE. With 4 bases clipped from V and 0 bases from J, the junction kept 12 bases outside the gene matches. The CDR3 protein is CASSPWDSLTMNTEAFF. The CDR3 nucleotides are TGTGCCAGCAGCCCCTGGGACAGCCTAACAATGAACACTGAAGCTTTCTTT. Variable domain in full (rest from reference TRBV9 and TRBJ1-1): DSGVTQTPKHLITATGQRVTLRCSPRSGDLSVYWYQQSLDQGLQFLIQYYNGEERAKGNILERFSAQQFPDLHSELNLSSLELGDSALYFCASSPWDSLTMNTEAFFGQGTRLTVV.

The V and J genes are TRBV28 and TRBJ1-5; 7 bases are a match to TRBD1. The V segment lost 1 base and the J segment 4 bases; nucleotides outside the gene matches: 1. The CDR3 sequence is 14 residues long. CDR1 is MDHEN, CDR2 SYDVKM, per germline. The CDR3 DNA sequence: TGTGCCAGCAGTTTATTACAGGGGAATCAGCCCCAGCATTTT. It specifies CASSLLQGNQPQHF.

This clone was counted once. This chain links TRBV7-8 with TRBJ1-2; 7 nucleotides match TRBD1. The CDR3 totals 13 residues. The V segment lost 5 bases and the J segment 4 bases; nucleotides outside the gene matches: 4. Germline lookup yields CDR1 SGHVS and CDR2 FQNEAQ. The CDR3 sequence is CASSPDRAYGYTF. The CDR3 DNA sequence: TGTGCCAGCAGCCCTGACAGGGCCTATGGCTACACCTTC.

The chain carries TRBV5-1 and TRBJ2-6; the D is unclear. Deletions cut 3 bases from V and 0 bases from J, with 10 bases between. CDR3 size: 16 residues. The V gene's germline CDR1 is SGHRS and CDR2 YFSETQ. In nucleotides, the CDR3 is TGCGCCAGCAGCTACACAGAAAGCTCTGGGGCCAACGTCCTGACTTTC. Encoded protein: CASSYTESSGANVLTF. Together with reference TRBV5-1 and TRBJ2-6, the CDR3 gives the full variable domain: KAGVTQTPRYLIKTRGQQVTLSCSPISGHRSVSWYQQTPGQGLQFLFEYFSETQRNKGNFPGRFSGRQFSNSRSEMNVSTLELGDSALYLCASSYTESSGANVLTFGAGSRLTVL.

V gene TRBV30 combines with J gene TRBJ2-5, with D possibly matching TRBD2 (6 bases). The CDR3 is 13 amino acids. CDR1 and CDR2 (germline): GTSNPN, SVGIG (reference sequence). V gave up 3 bases and J gave up 2 bases, with 10 bases separating them. The CDR3 sequence: CAWSGSLQETQYF. CDR3 DNA sequence: TGTGCCTGGAGCGGGAGTCTTCAAGAGACCCAGTACTTC.

This rearrangement joins TRBV7-9 to TRBJ1-4, with TRBD1 matching over 7 bases. Germline-derived CDR1 and CDR2 are SEHNR and FQNEAQ (reference sequence). J was trimmed by 6 bases and V by 7 bases; bases with no gene match: 14. The CDR3 loop spans 16 amino acids. This chain's CDR3 is CASNPPPTGQYEKLFF. As DNA, the CDR3 is TGTGCCAGCAACCCCCCACCGACAGGGCAATATGAAAAACTGTTTTTT.

The CDR3 sequence: CASSPLDRDYEQYF. CDR3 nucleotides: TGTGCCAGCAGTCCCCTGGACAGGGATTACGAGCAGTACTTC. The J gene is TRBJ2-7, the V gene TRBV6-6; 8 bases line up with TRBD1. Trimming at V came to 5 bases and at J to 4 bases, leaving 7 bases not matched to a gene. The CDR3 totals 14 residues. CDR1 and CDR2 (germline): MNHNY, SVGAGI (reference sequence).

CDR3 sequence (DNA): TGTGCCAGCAGCGTAGATAGCCAAATGAACACTGAAGCTTTCTTT. Translation gives CASSVDSQMNTEAFF. The rearrangement links TRBV9 to TRBJ1-1; D unresolved. The V gene lost 0 bases and the J gene lost 0 bases, with 9 bases spanning the gap. CDR1 SGDLS and CDR2 YYNGEE come from the germline V gene. This CDR3 is 15 amino acids long.

The chain links TRBV10-3 to TRBJ2-5; TRBD2 aligns across 15 bases. Germline CDR1 reads ENHRY; CDR2 reads SYGVKD. V dropped 6 bases and J dropped 0; count of bases not matched to a gene: 5. The CDR3 has 17 residues. The CDR3 sequence is CAIREGTSGGYQETQYF. The CDR3 DNA sequence: TGTGCCATCAGGGAGGGGACTAGCGGGGGGTACCAAGAGACCCAGTACTTC.